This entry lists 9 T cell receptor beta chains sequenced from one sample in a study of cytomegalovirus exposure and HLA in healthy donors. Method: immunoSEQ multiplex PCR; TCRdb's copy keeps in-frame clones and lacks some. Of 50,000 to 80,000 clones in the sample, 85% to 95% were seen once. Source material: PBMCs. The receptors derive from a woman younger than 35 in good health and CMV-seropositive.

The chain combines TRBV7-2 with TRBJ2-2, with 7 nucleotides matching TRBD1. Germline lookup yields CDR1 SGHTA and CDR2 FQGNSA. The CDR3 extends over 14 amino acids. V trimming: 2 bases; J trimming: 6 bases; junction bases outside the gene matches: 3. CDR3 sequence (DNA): TGTGCCAGCAGCTTACGACAGGGCCCCGGGGAGCTGTTTTTT. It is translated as CASSLRQGPGELFF.

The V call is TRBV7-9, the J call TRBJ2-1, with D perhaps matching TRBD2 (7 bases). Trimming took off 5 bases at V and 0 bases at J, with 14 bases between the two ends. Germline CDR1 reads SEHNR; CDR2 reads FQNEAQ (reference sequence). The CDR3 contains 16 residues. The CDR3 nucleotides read TGTGCCAGCAGCCAGGAGGGGGGGCCCTCCTACAATGAGCAGTTCTTC. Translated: CASSQEGGPSYNEQFF.

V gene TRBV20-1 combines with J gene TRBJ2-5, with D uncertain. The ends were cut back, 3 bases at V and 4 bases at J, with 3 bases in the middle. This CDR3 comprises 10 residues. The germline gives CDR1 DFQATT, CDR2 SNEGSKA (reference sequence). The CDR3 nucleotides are TGCAGTGCTAGCTCAGAGACCCAGTACTTC. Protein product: CSASSETQYF.

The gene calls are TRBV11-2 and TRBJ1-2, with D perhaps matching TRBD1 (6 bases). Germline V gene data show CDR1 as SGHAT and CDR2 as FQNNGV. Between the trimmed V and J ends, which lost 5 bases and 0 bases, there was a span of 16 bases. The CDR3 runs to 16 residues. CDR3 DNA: TGTGCCAGCAGCCACGGGCAGGGGCAAGCTAACTATGGCTACACCTTC. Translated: CASSHGQGQANYGYTF. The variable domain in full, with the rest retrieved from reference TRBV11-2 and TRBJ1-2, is EAGVAQSPRYKIIEKRQSVAFWCNPISGHATLYWYQQILGQGPKLLIQFQNNGVVDDSQLPKDRFSAERLKGVDSTLKIQPAKLEDSAVYLCASSHGQGQANYGYTFGSGTRLTVV.

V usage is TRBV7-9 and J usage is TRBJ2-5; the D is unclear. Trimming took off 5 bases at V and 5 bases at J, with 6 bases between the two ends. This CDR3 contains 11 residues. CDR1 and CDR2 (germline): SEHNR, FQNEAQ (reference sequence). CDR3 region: CASSVLETQYF. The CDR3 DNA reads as TGTGCCAGCAGCGTCCTTGAGACCCAGTACTTC.

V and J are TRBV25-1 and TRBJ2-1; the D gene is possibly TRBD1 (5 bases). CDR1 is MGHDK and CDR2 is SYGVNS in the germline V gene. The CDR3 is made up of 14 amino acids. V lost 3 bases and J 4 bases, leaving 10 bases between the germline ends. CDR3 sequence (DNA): TGTGCCAGCAGTGACAAGGGGCAGTACAATGAGCAGTTCTTC. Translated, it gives CASSDKGQYNEQFF.

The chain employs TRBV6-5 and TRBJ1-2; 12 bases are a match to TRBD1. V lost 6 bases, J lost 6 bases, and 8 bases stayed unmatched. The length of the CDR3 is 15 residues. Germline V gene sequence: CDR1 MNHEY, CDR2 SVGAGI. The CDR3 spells CASSHTRDRGHGYTF. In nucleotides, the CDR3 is TGTGCCAGCAGCCATACACGGGACAGGGGGCATGGCTACACCTTC.

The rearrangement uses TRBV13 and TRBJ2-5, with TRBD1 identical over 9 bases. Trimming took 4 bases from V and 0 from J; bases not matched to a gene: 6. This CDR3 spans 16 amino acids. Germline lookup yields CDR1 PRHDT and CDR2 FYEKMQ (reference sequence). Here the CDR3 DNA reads TGTGCCAGCAGCTCCCTCGGGACAGGGAACCAAGAGACCCAGTACTTC. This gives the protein CASSSLGTGNQETQYF.

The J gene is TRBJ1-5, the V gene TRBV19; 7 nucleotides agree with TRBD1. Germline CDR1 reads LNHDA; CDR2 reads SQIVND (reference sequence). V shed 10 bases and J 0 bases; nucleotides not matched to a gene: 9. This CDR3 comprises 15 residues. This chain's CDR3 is CATWDSVYSNQPQHF. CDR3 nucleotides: TGTGCCACTTGGGACAGTGTCTATAGCAATCAGCCCCAGCATTTT. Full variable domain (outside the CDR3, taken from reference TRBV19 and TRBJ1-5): DGGITQSPKYLFRKEGQNVTLSCEQNLNHDAMYWYRQDPGQGLRLIYYSQIVNDFQKGDIAEGYSVSREKKESFPLTVTSAQKNPTAFYLCATWDSVYSNQPQHFGDGTRLSIL.